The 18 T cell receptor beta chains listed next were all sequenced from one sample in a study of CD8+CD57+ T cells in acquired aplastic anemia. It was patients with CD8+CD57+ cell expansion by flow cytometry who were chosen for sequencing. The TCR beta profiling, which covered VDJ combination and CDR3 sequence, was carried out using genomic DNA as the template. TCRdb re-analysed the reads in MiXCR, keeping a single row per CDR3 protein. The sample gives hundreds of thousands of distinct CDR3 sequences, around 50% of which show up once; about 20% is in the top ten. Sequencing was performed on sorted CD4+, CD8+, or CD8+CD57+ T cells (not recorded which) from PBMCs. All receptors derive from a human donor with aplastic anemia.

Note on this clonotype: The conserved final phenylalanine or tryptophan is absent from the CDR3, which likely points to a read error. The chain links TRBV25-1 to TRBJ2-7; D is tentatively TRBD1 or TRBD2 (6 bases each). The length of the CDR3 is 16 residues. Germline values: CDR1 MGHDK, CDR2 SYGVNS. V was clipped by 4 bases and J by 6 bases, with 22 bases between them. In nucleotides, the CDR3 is TGTGCCAGCAGTGGATTAGAGCAGGGGACTCCGGTCGAGCAGTACCTC. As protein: CASSGLEQGTPVEQYL.

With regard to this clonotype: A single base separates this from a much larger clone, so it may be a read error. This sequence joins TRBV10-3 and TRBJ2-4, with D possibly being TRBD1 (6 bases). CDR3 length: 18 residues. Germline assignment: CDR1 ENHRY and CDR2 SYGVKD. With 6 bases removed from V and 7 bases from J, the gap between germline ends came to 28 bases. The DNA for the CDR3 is TGTGCCATCAGCGAACAGGGACCAGGGGCGACCTTAGTGAACATTCAGTACTTC. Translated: CAISEQGPGATLVNIQYF.

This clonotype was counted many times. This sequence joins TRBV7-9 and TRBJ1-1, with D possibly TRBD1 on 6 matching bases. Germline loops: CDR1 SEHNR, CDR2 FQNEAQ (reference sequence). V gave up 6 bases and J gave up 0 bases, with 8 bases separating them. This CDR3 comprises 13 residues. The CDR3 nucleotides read TGTGCCAGCAGGCAGGGGATGAACACTGAAGCTTTCTTT. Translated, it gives CASRQGMNTEAFF.

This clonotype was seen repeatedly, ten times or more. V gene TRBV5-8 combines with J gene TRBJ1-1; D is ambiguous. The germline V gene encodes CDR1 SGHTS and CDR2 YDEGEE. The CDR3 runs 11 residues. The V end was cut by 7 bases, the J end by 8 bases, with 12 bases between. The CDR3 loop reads CASSRGREAFF. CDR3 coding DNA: TGTGCCAGCTCCCGGGGTAGGGAAGCTTTCTTT.

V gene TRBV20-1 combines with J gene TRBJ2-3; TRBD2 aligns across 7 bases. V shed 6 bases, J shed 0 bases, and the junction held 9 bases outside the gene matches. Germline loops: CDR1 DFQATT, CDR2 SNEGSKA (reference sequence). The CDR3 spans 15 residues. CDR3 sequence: CSASNQAGSTDTQYF. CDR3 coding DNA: TGCAGTGCCAGCAACCAAGCGGGAAGCACAGATACGCAGTATTTT.

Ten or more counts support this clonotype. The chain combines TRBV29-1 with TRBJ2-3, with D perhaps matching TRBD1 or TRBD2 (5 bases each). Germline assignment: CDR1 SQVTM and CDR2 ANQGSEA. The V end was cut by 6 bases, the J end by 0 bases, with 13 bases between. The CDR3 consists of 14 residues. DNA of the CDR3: TGCAGCGTACACCCGGGACCTAGCACAGATACGCAGTATTTT. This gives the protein CSVHPGPSTDTQYF.

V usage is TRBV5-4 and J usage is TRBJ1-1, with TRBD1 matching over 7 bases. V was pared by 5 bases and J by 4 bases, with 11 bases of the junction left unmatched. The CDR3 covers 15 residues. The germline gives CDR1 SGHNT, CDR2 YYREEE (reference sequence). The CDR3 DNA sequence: TGTGCCAGCAGGGCCCCCAGGGAGGGGGCCACTGAAGCTTTCTTT. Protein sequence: CASRAPREGATEAFF. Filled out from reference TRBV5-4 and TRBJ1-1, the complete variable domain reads ETGVTQSPTHLIKTRGQQVTLRCSSQSGHNTVSWYQQALGQGPQFIFQYYREEENGRGNFPPRFSGLQFPNYSSELNVNALELDDSALYLCASRAPREGATEAFFGQGTRLTVV.

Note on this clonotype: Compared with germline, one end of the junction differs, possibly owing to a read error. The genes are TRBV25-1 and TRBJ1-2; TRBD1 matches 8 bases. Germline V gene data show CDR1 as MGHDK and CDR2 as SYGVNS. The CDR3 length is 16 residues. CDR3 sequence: CAGSPNRGTFNYGYTF. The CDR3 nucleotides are TGTGCCGGCAGTCCTAACAGGGGGACCTTCAACTATGGCTACACCTTC.

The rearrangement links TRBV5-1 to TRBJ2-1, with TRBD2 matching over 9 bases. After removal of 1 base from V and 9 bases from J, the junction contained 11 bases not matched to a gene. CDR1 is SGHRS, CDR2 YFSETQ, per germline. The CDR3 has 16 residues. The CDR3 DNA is TGCGCCAGCAGCTTGATGTTCGGCGGGGGGGCCGGTGAGCAGTTCTTC. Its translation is CASSLMFGGGAGEQFF.

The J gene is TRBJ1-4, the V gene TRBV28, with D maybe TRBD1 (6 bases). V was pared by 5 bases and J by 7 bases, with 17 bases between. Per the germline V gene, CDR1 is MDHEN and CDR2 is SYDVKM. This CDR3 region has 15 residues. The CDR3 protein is CASSPPRGRGEKLFF. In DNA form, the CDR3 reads TGTGCCAGCAGTCCCCCCCGGGGGCGAGGTGAAAAACTGTTTTTT.

CDR3 in DNA: TGTGCCAGCAAATTGACTAGCGGGGGCTACGAGCAGTACTTC. It yields the protein CASKLTSGGYEQYF. The J gene is TRBJ2-1, the V gene TRBV6-2 or TRBV6-3, with 12 positions matching TRBD2. TRBJ2-7 explains the end of the DNA better; the J call may be wrong. This CDR3 contains 14 residues. Germline V gene lookup returns CDR1 MNHEY and CDR2 SVGEGT.

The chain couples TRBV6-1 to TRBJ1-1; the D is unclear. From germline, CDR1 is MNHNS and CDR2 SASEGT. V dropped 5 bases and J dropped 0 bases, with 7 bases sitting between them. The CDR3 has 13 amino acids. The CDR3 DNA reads TGTGCCAGCAGTCAGGAGATGAACACTGAAGCTTTCTTT. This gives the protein CASSQEMNTEAFF.

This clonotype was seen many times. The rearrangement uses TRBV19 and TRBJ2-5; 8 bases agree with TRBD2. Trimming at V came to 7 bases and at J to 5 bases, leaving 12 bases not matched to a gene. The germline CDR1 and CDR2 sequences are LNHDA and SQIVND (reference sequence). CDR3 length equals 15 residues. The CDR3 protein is CASNSYGGARETQYF. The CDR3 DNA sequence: TGTGCCAGTAACTCATACGGGGGGGCTCGGGAGACCCAGTACTTC.

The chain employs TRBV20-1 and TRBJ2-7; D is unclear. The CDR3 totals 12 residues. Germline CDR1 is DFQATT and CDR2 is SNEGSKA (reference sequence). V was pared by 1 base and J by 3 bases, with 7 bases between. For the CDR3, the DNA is TGCAGTGCTAGAGGGGGTGGCTACGAGCAGTACTTC. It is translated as CSARGGGYEQYF.

The CDR3 coding sequence is TGTGCCAGTACTAGCGGGAGTGAAAAACTGTTTTTT. Its translation is CASTSGSEKLFF. This sequence joins TRBV19 and TRBJ1-4; no definite D call. This CDR3 contains 12 residues. The V end was cut by 7 bases, the J end by 7 bases, with 10 bases between. Per germline, CDR1 LNHDA and CDR2 SQIVND (reference sequence).

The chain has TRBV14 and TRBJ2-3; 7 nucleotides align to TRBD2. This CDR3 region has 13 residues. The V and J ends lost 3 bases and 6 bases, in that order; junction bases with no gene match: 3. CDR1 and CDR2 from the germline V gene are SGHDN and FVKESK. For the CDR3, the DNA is TGTGCCAGCAGCCAGTGGGGGGGGGATACGCAGTATTTT. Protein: CASSQWGGDTQYF. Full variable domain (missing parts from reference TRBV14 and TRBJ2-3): EAGVTQFPSHSVIEKGQTVTLRCDPISGHDNLYWYRRVMGKEIKFLLHFVKESKQDESGMPNNRFLAERTGGTYSTLKVQPAELEDSGVYFCASSQWGGDTQYFGPGTRLTVL.

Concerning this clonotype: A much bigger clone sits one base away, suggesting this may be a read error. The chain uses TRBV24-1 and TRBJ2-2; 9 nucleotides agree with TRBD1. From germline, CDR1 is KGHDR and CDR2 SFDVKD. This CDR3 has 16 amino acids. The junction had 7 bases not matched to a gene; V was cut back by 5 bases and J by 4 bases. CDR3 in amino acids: CATSGWGQGGTGELFF. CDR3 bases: TGTGCCACCAGTGGTTGGGGACAGGGAGGCACCGGGGAGCTGTTTTTT.

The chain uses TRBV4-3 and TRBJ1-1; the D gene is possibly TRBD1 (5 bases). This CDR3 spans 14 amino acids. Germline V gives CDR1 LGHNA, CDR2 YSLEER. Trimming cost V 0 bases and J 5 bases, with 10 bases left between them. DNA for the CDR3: TGCGCCAGCAGCCAAGAATCGGGGGGAACTGAAGCTTTCTTT. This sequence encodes CASSQESGGTEAFF.